The present T cell receptor beta chain was sequenced within a study of blood T cell repertoires in COVID-19. Data came from immunoSEQ multiplex PCR; TCRdb stores just in-frame clones and leaves some out. The sample gives 300,000 to 500,000 clones, approximately 90% of which show up once; about 0.89% is in the top ten. The clonotype originates from a woman aged 30 to 39 with acute COVID-19. Input material: PBMCs or T cells enriched from blood (not recorded which).

The CDR3 region is CASSSTGINNSPLHF. The CDR3 nucleotides are TGTGCCAGCAGCTCTACAGGGATCAATAATTCACCCCTCCACTTT. J is TRBJ1-6 and V is TRBV5-6, with a tentative D call TRBD1 (6 bases). The CDR3 extends over 15 amino acids. Trimming took off 3 bases at V and 5 bases at J, with 12 bases between the two ends. Per germline, CDR1 SGHDT and CDR2 YYEEEE.